Listed below are T cell receptor beta chains from one sample, sequenced in a study of blood T cell repertoires in COVID-19. The assay was immunoSEQ multiplex PCR, and TCRdb's table has in-frame clones only and misses some. The sample lists about 350,000 clones; more than 70% were seen once. Input material: PBMCs or T cells enriched from blood (not recorded which). These receptors originate from a woman in her twenties or thirties who had been exposed to COVID-19. The conserved cysteine and the conserved F or W are not part of the CDR3 here.

V: TRBV7-8; J: TRBJ1-1; CDR3: ASSLQQGYEAF
V: TRBV6-2/TRBV6-3; J: TRBJ2-1; CDR3: ASSYLASGGHEQF
V: TRBV2; J: TRBJ2-1; CDR3: ASSEADAGLSSYNEQF
V: TRBV13; J: TRBJ2-7; CDR3: ASSLALPRGAYEQY
V: TRBV12-5; J: TRBJ1-5; CDR3: ASGSTGPHQPQH
V: TRBV15; J: TRBJ2-1; CDR3: ATSRGLDWYSYNEQF
V: TRBV28; J: TRBJ1-4; CDR3: ASSAGTVNEKLF
V: TRBV5-6; J: TRBJ1-2; CDR3: ASSQGQGRFMEWYGYT
V: TRBV2; J: TRBJ2-5; CDR3: ASSEGGLGETQY
V: TRBV19; J: TRBJ1-1; CDR3: ASSGGLIQGRHTEAF
V: TRBV11-3; J: TRBJ2-3; CDR3: ASSFRLSTSTDTQY
V: TRBV7-6; J: TRBJ2-2; CDR3: ASSSSNTGELF
V: TRBV18; J: TRBJ1-1; CDR3: ASSLRQRQNTEAF
V: TRBV5-1; J: TRBJ2-1; CDR3: ASSLELAGNEQF
V: TRBV18; J: TRBJ1-6; CDR3: ASSLGQGALNSPLH
V: TRBV5-4; J: TRBJ2-7; CDR3: ASSFGTGEQY
V: TRBV7-8; J: TRBJ1-5; CDR3: ASSATGQGNQPQH
V: TRBV2; J: TRBJ1-1; CDR3: ASSGVETEAF
V: TRBV21-1; J: TRBJ2-3; CDR3: ASSTSTSLSTDTQY
V: TRBV7-2; J: TRBJ2-7; CDR3: ASRGLAGEYEQY
V: TRBV28; J: TRBJ2-3; CDR3: ASSFDRADTQY
V: TRBV28; J: TRBJ1-6; CDR3: ASSLTGAGSPLH
V: TRBV6-5; J: TRBJ1-1; CDR3: ATLRLLGNTEAF
V: TRBV28; J: TRBJ1-1; CDR3: ASRDRGLTEAF